This TCR beta chain was observed in a study of CXCR3-negative and CXCR3-positive naive CD8 T cells. The CDR3 covers 15 residues. Germline CDR1 and CDR2: LGHNA and YNFKEQ. Libraries were UMI-labeled 5' RACE TRB cDNA. TCRdb reworked the 5' RACE reads into one entry per CDR3 protein, no DNA. The sample table sets out over 35,000 distinct CDR3 sequences. The receptor was isolated from a human donor in good health. Some clones in this sample may be carry-over from other donors' samples. V gene TRBV4-2 combines with J gene TRBJ2-1; the TCRdb call, TRBD1, lacks DNA for checking. Source material: naive CXCR3- CD8+ T cells from blood. Stated subset: CD45RO-CCR7+CD27+CD95- naive CD8+ T cells lacking CXCR3 (TNR3-). Here the CDR3 reads CASSPPGAGDNEQFF.